Included here is one T cell receptor (beta chain) sequence, with context. These data are taken from a study of CD8 T cells in Susac syndrome. cDNA came from about 0.5 to 1 ug RNA primed by random hexamers. Amplification of TCR beta CDR3 was carried out by immunoSEQ multiplex PCR, which covered 54 Vbeta and 13 Jbeta segments. TCRdb analysed the immunoSEQ multiplex PCR reads with MiXCR anew, one entry per CDR3 protein. The sample consists of approximately 230,000 distinct CDR3 sequences, roughly 93% of them appearing once. The sample comprised CD4+ T cells from PBMCs. The TCR originated in a human donor with multiple sclerosis.

The CDR3 spells CASSRAGTQETQYF. For the CDR3, the DNA is TGTGCCAGCAGCCGAGCTGGGACACAAGAGACCCAGTACTTC. V and J are TRBV7-3 and TRBJ2-5; tentative D call: TRBD1 (6 bases). CDR1 and CDR2 (germline): SGHTA, FQGTGA. The V gene lost 5 bases and the J gene lost 2 bases, with 12 bases spanning the gap. The CDR3 consists of 14 residues.